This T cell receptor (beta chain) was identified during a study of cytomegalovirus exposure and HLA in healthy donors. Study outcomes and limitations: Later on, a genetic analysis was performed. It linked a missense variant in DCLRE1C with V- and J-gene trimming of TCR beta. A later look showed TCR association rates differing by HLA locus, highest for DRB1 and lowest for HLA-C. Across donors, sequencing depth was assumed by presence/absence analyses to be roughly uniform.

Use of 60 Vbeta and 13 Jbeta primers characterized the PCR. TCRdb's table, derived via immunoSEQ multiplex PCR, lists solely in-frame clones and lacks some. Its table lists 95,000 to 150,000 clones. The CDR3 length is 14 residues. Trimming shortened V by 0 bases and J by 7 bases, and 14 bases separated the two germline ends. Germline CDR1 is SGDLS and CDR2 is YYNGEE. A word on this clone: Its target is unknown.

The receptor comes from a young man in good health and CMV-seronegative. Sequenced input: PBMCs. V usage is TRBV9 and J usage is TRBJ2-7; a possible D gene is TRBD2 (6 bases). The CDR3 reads CASSVGDSLGEQYF. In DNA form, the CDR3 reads TGTGCCAGCAGCGTAGGGGACTCCTTGGGGGAGCAGTACTTC. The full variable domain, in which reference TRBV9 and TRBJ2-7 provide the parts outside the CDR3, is DSGVTQTPKHLITATGQRVTLRCSPRSGDLSVYWYQQSLDQGLQFLIQYYNGEERAKGNILERFSAQQFPDLHSELNLSSLELGDSALYFCASSVGDSLGEQYFGPGTRLTVT.